Shown below are 21 T cell receptor beta chains from a single sample sequenced in a study of blood T cell repertoires in COVID-19. Clones were sequenced by immunoSEQ multiplex PCR, and TCRdb holds only the in-frame ones, with some missing. The repertoire holds fewer than 200,000 clones, with around nine tenths as singletons. The material sequenced was peripheral blood. These receptors were taken from a man aged 35 to 55 with active or convalescent COVID-19.

This rearrangement joins TRBV28 to TRBJ2-1; no reliable D call. V was cut by 4 bases and J by 3 bases, with 16 bases left in between. Germline CDR1 MDHEN, CDR2 SYDVKM. The CDR3 runs to 16 residues. CDR3 region: CASSSPTGYIYNEQFF. CDR3 sequence (DNA): TGTGCCAGCAGTTCCCCCACGGGTTACATCTACAATGAGCAGTTCTTC.

The J gene is TRBJ2-7, the V gene TRBV10-3; D is undetermined. This CDR3 is built from 12 residues. The V and J ends lost 8 bases and 0 bases respectively, with 8 bases between them. Germline CDR1 reads ENHRY; CDR2 reads SYGVKD. The CDR3, as DNA: TGTGCCATCTCAGGTAACTCCTACGAGCAGTACTTC. Translated, it gives CAISGNSYEQYF.

This chain joins TRBV18 and TRBJ2-7; D is possibly TRBD1 (6 bases). CDR1 and CDR2 (germline): KGHSH, LQKENI. V dropped 3 bases and J dropped 3 bases, with 12 bases sitting between them. The CDR3 spans 14 residues. CDR3 sequence reads: CASSPQTGNYEQYF. The CDR3 DNA is TGTGCCAGCTCACCTCAAACAGGGAACTACGAGCAGTACTTC.

This sequence joins TRBV6-2 or TRBV6-3 and TRBJ1-2, with 8 bases matching TRBD1. The CDR3 extends over 15 amino acids. The V gene end was trimmed by 4 bases and the J gene end by 2 bases; junction bases not matched to a gene: 6. Germline V lookup: CDR1 MNHEY, CDR2 SVGEGT. CDR3 in DNA: TGTGCCAGCAGTTTCCGTCGGACAGGGAACTATGGCTACACCTTC. Translation gives CASSFRRTGNYGYTF.

This chain joins TRBV28 and TRBJ2-7; 7 nucleotides line up with TRBD1. The CDR3 runs 16 residues. Germline CDR1 MDHEN, CDR2 SYDVKM. The junction had 13 bases not matched to a gene; V was cut back by 3 bases and J by 5 bases. For the CDR3, the DNA is TGTGCCAGCAGTTTCCCGTTCCTGGGACAGTCCGACGAGCAGTACTTC. It codes for CASSFPFLGQSDEQYF. Based on the CDR3 plus reference TRBV28 and TRBJ2-7, the full variable domain is DVKVTQSSRYLVKRTGEKVFLECVQDMDHENMFWYRQDPGLGLRLIYFSYDVKMKEKGDIPEGYSVSREKKERFSLILESASTNQTSMYLCASSFPFLGQSDEQYFGPGTRLTVT.

The rearrangement links TRBV2 to TRBJ2-1; 8 bases agree with TRBD1. Losses at the gene ends were 6 bases for V and 7 bases for J; bases not matched to a gene: 8. This CDR3 has 14 amino acids. Germline-derived CDR1 and CDR2 are SNHLY and FYNNEI. As DNA, the CDR3 is TGTGCCAGCAGACTACAGGGGGTAATTAATGAGCAGTTCTTC. Protein sequence: CASRLQGVINEQFF.

This clone was seen only a few times. J is TRBJ1-4 and V is TRBV18; 7 nucleotides align to TRBD1. CDR1 is KGHSH and CDR2 is LQKENI in the germline V gene. The J segment lost 5 bases and the V segment lost 1 base, leaving 1 base of the junction unmatched. The CDR3 totals 14 residues. DNA of the CDR3: TGTGCCAGCTCACCACGACAGGGCAATGAAAAACTGTTTTTT. Encoded protein: CASSPRQGNEKLFF.

V is TRBV19 and J is TRBJ1-6; TRBD1 matches at 7 bases. This CDR3 contains 15 residues. The V segment lost 3 bases and the J segment 10 bases; nucleotides outside the gene matches: 9. Germline loops: CDR1 LNHDA, CDR2 SQIVND (reference sequence). The CDR3 loop reads CASSMPGTAPSPLHF. DNA for the CDR3: TGTGCCAGTAGTATGCCGGGGACAGCCCCATCACCCCTCCACTTT.

The CDR3 nucleotides read TGTGCCAGCAGCACACCAGGGTACTCCTACAATGAGCAGTTCTTC. Translated, it gives CASSTPGYSYNEQFF. The chain uses TRBV7-8 and TRBJ2-1; weak D call: TRBD1 (5 bases). The V gene's germline CDR1 is SGHVS and CDR2 FQNEAQ. V dropped 5 bases and J dropped 0 bases, with 11 bases sitting between them. The CDR3 consists of 15 residues.

The chain joins TRBV28 to TRBJ2-3; D remains ambiguous. CDR3 length equals 12 residues. V was cut by 8 bases and J by 5 bases, with 11 bases left in between. Germline V gives CDR1 MDHEN, CDR2 SYDVKM. The CDR3 bases are TGTGCCAGCCTTCGGGTGGGAGATACGCAGTATTTT. Its translation is CASLRVGDTQYF. Full variable domain (missing parts from reference TRBV28 and TRBJ2-3): DVKVTQSSRYLVKRTGEKVFLECVQDMDHENMFWYRQDPGLGLRLIYFSYDVKMKEKGDIPEGYSVSREKKERFSLILESASTNQTSMYLCASLRVGDTQYFGPGTRLTVL.

V gene TRBV7-9 combines with J gene TRBJ2-3; D may be TRBD2 (6 bases). The CDR3 consists of 15 residues. V lost 2 bases and J lost 6, with 15 bases in between. Looked up from germline, CDR1 is SEHNR and CDR2 is FQNEAQ (reference sequence). CDR3 nucleotides: TGTGCCAGCAGCTTACGCGGCGGGGTATTGGATACGCAGTATTTT. It yields the protein CASSLRGGVLDTQYF. Combining the CDR3 with reference TRBV7-9 and TRBJ2-3 gives the whole variable domain DTGVSQNPRHKITKRGQNVTFRCDPISEHNRLYWYRQTLGQGPEFLTYFQNEAQLEKSRLLSDRFSAERPKGSFSTLEIQRTEQGDSAMYLCASSLRGGVLDTQYFGPGTRLTVL.

The chain links TRBV18 to TRBJ2-7; 9 bases are shared with TRBD1. V lost 3 bases and J lost 2; bases outside the gene matches: 5. This CDR3 has 15 residues. CDR1 KGHSH and CDR2 LQKENI come from the germline V gene. This CDR3 reads CASSPVQGATYEQYF. The CDR3 DNA sequence: TGTGCCAGCTCACCTGTACAGGGGGCAACCTACGAGCAGTACTTC.

This rearrangement joins TRBV6-1 to TRBJ1-6; 7 nucleotides match TRBD1. Losses at the gene ends were 4 bases for V and 7 bases for J; bases not matched to a gene: 16. Germline V gene data show CDR1 as MNHNS and CDR2 as SASEGT. The CDR3 consists of 18 residues. The CDR3 DNA follows: TGTGCCAGCAGTGCGGGACCCCCGGGACAGACCTTCAATTCACCCCTCCACTTT. Translated, it gives CASSAGPPGQTFNSPLHF.

The chain uses TRBV27 and TRBJ2-3; D may be TRBD2 (6 bases). Per germline, CDR1 MNHEY and CDR2 SMNVEV (reference sequence). V was trimmed by 5 bases and J by 2 bases, leaving 17 bases between them. The CDR3 length is 16 residues. The DNA for the CDR3 is TGTGCCAGCAGTATCACCCCGGCGGGGTCCACAGATACGCAGTATTTT. Translating it yields CASSITPAGSTDTQYF.

The CDR3 DNA is TGCAGCGTTGAGGGGACAGGGGACGGAAAACTGTTTTTT. Translating gives CSVEGTGDGKLFF. This chain links TRBV29-1 with TRBJ1-4; the match to TRBD1 covers 10 bases. J was trimmed by 10 bases and V by 3 bases; bases with no gene match: 5. Germline CDR1 and CDR2: SQVTM and ANQGSEA. This CDR3 has 13 amino acids.

The genes are TRBV7-6 and TRBJ2-7; TRBD1 matches 9 bases. Germline lookup yields CDR1 SGHVS and CDR2 FNYEAQ. J gave up 5 bases and V 2 bases, and 7 bases lay outside the gene matches. The CDR3 extends over 15 amino acids. DNA for the CDR3: TGTGCCAGCAGCTTAAGACAGGGGGTTACCGACGAGCAGTACTTC. Amino acids: CASSLRQGVTDEQYF.

This chain uses TRBV9 with TRBJ1-1, with 7 bases fitting TRBD1. After removal of 0 bases from V and 3 bases from J, the junction contained 8 bases not matched to a gene. This CDR3 comprises 16 residues. In germline, CDR1 is SGDLS, CDR2 YYNGEE. The CDR3: CASSVGLRGRHTEAFF. In nucleotides, the CDR3 is TGTGCCAGCAGCGTAGGGCTGAGGGGGCGTCACACTGAAGCTTTCTTT.

This rearrangement joins TRBV27 to TRBJ2-7; a weak D match, TRBD1 (6 bases). The CDR3 totals 14 residues. Germline V gene lookup returns CDR1 MNHEY and CDR2 SMNVEV (reference sequence). The V gene lost 4 bases and the J gene lost 3 bases, with 13 bases spanning the gap. The CDR3 region is CASSSRQANYEQYF. The CDR3 DNA follows: TGTGCCAGCAGTTCGCGACAGGCGAACTACGAGCAGTACTTC.

The V call is TRBV4-3, the J call TRBJ2-3, with TRBD2 matching 13 bases. Trimming removed 5 bases from V and 5 bases from J; junction bases left unmatched: 7. The germline CDR1 and CDR2 sequences are LGHNA and YSLEER. The length of the CDR3 is 16 residues. CDR3 DNA: TGCGCCAGCAGCTCAAGTTGGACTAGCGGGGGAGATACGCAGTATTTT. This encodes CASSSSWTSGGDTQYF.

This clone was counted once. The chain uses TRBV30 and TRBJ1-1; 8 bases line up with TRBD1. J gave up 5 bases and V 4 bases, and 15 bases lay outside the gene matches. The germline V gene has CDR1 GTSNPN and CDR2 SVGIG (reference sequence). The CDR3 covers 16 residues. The CDR3 DNA reads TGTGCCTGGATTAAAAACAGGGGGGATGGCGGAACTGAAGCTTTCTTT. It is translated as CAWIKNRGDGGTEAFF. Filled out from reference TRBV30 and TRBJ1-1, the complete variable domain reads SQTIHQWPATLVQPVGSPLSLECTVEGTSNPNLYWYRQAAGRGLQLLFYSVGIGQISSEVPQNLSASRPQDRQFILSSKKLLLSDSGFYLCAWIKNRGDGGTEAFFGQGTRLTVV.

The V call is TRBV9, the J call TRBJ2-2; the D gene is possibly TRBD2 (6 bases). The CDR3 runs to 16 residues. The V end was cut by 1 base, the J end by 5 bases, with 15 bases between. Germline CDR1 is SGDLS and CDR2 is YYNGEE. CDR3: CASSVNAGLLTGELFF. The CDR3 nucleotides are TGTGCCAGCAGCGTAAACGCGGGGCTCTTAACCGGGGAGCTGTTTTTT.